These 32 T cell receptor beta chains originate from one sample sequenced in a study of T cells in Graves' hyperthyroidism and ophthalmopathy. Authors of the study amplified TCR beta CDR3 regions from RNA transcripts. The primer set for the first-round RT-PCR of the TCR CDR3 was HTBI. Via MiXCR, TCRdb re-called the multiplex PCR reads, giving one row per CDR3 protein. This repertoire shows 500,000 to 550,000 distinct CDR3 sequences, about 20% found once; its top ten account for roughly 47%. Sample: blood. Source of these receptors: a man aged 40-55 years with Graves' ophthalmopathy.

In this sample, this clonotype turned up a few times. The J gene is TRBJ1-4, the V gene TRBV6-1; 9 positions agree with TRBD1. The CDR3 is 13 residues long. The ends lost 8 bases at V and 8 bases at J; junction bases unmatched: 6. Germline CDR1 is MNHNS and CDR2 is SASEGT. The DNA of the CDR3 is TGTGCCAGCGGACAGGGGCTTAAGGAAAAACTGTTTTTT. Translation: CASGQGLKEKLFF.

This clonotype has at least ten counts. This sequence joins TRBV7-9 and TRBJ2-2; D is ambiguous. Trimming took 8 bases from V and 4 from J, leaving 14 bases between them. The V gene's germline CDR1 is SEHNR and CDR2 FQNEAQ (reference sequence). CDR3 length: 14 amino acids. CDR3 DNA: TGTGCCAGCCAGCTGGGTCAATCCACCGGGGAGCTGTTTTTT. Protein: CASQLGQSTGELFF.

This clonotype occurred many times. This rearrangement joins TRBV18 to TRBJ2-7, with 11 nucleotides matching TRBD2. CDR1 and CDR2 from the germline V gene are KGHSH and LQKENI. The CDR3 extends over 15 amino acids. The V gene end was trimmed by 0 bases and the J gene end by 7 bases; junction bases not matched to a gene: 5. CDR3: CASSPPGTSGFEQYF. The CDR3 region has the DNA TGTGCCAGCTCACCACCCGGGACTAGCGGTTTTGAGCAGTACTTC.

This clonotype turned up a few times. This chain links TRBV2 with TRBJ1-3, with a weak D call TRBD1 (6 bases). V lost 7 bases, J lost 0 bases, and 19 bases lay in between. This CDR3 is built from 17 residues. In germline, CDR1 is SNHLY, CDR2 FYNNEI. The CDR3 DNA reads TGTGCCAGCAAGCGGACAGCCCTCTCTCTCTCTGGAAACACCATATATTTT. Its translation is CASKRTALSLSGNTIYF.

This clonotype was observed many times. In DNA, the CDR3 is TGTGCCAGCAGCCCTCCTTGGGGAAGAAAGCAGTTCTTC. Residues: CASSPPWGRKQFF. The chain couples TRBV3-1 to TRBJ2-1; D not certain. Trimming cost V 4 bases and J 11 bases, with 15 bases left between them. The CDR3 totals 13 residues. Germline lookup yields CDR1 LGHDT and CDR2 YNNKEL (reference sequence).

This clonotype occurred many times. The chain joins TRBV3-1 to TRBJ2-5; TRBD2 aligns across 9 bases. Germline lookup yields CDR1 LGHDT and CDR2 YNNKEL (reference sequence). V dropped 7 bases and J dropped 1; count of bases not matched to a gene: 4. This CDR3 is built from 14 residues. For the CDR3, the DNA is TGTGCCAGCAAAGCTAGCGGGGCCCAAGAGACCCAGTACTTC. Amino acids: CASKASGAQETQYF.

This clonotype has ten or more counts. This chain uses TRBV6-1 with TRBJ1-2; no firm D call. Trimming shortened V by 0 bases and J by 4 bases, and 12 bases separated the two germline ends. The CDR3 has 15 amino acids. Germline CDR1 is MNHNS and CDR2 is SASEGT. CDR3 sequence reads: CASSEATVLGYGYTF. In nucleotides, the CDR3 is TGTGCCAGCAGTGAAGCGACCGTTCTCGGCTATGGCTACACCTTC.

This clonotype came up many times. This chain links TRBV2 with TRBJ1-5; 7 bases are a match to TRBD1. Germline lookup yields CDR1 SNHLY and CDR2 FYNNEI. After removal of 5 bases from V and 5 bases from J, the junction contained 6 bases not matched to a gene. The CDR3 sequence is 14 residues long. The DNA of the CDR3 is TGTGCCAGCAGTCCGGACAGGCCCGATCAGCCCCAGCATTTT. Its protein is CASSPDRPDQPQHF.

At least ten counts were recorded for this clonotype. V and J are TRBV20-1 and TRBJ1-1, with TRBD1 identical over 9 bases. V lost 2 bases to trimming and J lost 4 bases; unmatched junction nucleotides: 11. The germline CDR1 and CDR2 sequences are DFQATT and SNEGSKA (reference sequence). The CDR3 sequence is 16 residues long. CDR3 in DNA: TGCAGTGCTAGATACAGGGGGCGAGGGGAGGGCACTGAAGCTTTCTTT. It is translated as CSARYRGRGEGTEAFF.

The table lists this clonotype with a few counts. The CDR3 region is CASSLDRRVGQPQHF. The CDR3 DNA follows: TGTGCCAGCAGTTTAGATAGGCGAGTAGGGCAGCCCCAGCATTTT. The rearrangement links TRBV12-3 or TRBV12-4 to TRBJ1-5; D remains ambiguous. Trimming took 1 base from V and 7 from J, leaving 14 bases between them. This CDR3 is 15 amino acids long.

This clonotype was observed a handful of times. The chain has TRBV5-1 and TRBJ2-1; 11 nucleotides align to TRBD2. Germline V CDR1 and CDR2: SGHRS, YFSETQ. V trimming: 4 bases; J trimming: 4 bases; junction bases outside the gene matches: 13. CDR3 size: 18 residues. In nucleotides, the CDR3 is TGCGCCAGCAGCAAAGGGCTAGCGGGAGGAGGAGGATACAATGAGCAGTTCTTC. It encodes CASSKGLAGGGGYNEQFF.

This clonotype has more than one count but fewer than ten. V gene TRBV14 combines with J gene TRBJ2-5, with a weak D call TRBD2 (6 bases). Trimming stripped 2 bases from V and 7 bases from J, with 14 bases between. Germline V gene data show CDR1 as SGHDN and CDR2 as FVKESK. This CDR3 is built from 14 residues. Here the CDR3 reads CASSQLDARGTQYF. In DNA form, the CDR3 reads TGTGCCAGCAGCCAACTCGACGCGCGGGGGACCCAGTACTTC.

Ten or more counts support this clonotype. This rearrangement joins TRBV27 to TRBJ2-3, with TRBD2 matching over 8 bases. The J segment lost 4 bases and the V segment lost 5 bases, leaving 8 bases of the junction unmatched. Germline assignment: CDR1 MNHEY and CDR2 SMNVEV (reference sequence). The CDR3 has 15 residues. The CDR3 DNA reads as TGTGCCAGCAGTCAATCGGCGGGAGGCCCAGATACGCAGTATTTT. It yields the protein CASSQSAGGPDTQYF.

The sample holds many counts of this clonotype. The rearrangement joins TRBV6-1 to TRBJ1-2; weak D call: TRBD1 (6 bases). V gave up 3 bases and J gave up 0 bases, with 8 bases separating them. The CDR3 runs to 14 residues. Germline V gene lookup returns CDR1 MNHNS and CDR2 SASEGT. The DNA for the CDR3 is TGTGCCAGCAGTGAGACAGGTCCTAACTATGGCTACACCTTC. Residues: CASSETGPNYGYTF.

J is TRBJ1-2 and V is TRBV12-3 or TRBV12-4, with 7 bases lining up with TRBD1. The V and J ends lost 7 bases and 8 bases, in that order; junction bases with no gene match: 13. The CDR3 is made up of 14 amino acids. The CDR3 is CASTQQGPSTGYTF. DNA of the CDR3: TGTGCCAGCACCCAACAGGGGCCCTCTACCGGCTACACCTTC.

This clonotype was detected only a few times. CDR3 in DNA: TGCGCCAGCAGCTTCAGGGGGCCGAACACTGAAGCTTTCTTT. It specifies CASSFRGPNTEAFF. This chain connects TRBV5-1 to TRBJ1-1; 8 positions agree with TRBD1. With 2 bases clipped from V and 1 base from J, the junction kept 1 base outside the gene matches. From germline, CDR1 is SGHRS and CDR2 YFSETQ. There are 14 residues in the CDR3.

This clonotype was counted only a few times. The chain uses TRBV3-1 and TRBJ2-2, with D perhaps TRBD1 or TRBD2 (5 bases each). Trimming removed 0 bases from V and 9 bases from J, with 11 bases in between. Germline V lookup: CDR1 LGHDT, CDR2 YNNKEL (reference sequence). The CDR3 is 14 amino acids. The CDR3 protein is CASSQDGAGRELFF. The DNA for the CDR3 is TGTGCCAGCAGCCAAGATGGGGCGGGCCGGGAGCTGTTTTTT.

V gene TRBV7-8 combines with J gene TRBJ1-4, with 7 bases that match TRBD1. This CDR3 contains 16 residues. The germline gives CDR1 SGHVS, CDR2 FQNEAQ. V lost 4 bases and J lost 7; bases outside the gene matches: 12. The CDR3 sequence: CASSSLGRNRGEKLFF. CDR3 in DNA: TGTGCCAGCAGCTCCTTAGGGAGGAACAGGGGTGAAAAACTGTTTTTT.

The CDR3 reads CASTPVGGVGNEQFF. CDR3 DNA: TGTGCCAGTACACCGGTGGGGGGGGTGGGGAATGAGCAGTTCTTC. The genes are TRBV11-2 and TRBJ2-1; 7 bases are shared with TRBD2. Germline V lookup: CDR1 SGHAT, CDR2 FQNNGV. The CDR3 has 15 residues. With 9 bases clipped from V and 7 bases from J, the junction kept 15 bases outside the gene matches. Based on the CDR3 plus reference TRBV11-2 and TRBJ2-1, the full variable domain is EAGVAQSPRYKIIEKRQSVAFWCNPISGHATLYWYQQILGQGPKLLIQFQNNGVVDDSQLPKDRFSAERLKGVDSTLKIQPAKLEDSAVYLCASTPVGGVGNEQFFGPGTRLTVL.

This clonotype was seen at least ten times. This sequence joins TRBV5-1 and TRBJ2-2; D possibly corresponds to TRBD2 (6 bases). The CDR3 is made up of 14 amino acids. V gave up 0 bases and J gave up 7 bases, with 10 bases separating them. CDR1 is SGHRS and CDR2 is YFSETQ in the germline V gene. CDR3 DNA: TGCGCCAGCAGCTTGGTCAGGGAGGTCGGGGAGCTGTTTTTT. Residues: CASSLVREVGELFF.

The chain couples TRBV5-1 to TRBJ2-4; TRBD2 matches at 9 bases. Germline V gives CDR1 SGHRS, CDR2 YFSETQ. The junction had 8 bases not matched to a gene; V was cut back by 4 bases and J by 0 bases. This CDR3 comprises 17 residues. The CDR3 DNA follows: TGCGCCAGCAGCCCGAGGCTAGCGGGGCTAGCCAAAAACATTCAGTACTTC. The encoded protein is CASSPRLAGLAKNIQYF.

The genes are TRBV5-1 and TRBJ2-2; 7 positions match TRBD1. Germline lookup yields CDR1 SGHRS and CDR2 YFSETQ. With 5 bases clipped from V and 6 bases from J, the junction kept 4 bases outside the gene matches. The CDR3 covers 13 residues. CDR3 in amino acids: CASSIGQAGELFF. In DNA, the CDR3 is TGCGCCAGCAGTATAGGACAGGCCGGGGAGCTGTTTTTT.

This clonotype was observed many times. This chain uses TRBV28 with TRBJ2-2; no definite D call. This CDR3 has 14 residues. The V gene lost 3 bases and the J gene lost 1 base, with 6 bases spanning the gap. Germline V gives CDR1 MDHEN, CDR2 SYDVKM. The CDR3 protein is CASSFGGNTGELFF. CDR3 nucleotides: TGTGCCAGCAGTTTTGGCGGGAACACCGGGGAGCTGTTTTTT.

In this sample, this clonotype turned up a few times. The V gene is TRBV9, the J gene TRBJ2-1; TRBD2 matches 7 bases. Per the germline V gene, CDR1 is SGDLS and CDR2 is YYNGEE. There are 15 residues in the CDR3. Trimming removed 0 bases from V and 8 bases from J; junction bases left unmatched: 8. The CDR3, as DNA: TGTGCCAGCAGCGTAGCCGGGACTACGGTCCATGAGCAGTTCTTC. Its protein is CASSVAGTTVHEQFF.

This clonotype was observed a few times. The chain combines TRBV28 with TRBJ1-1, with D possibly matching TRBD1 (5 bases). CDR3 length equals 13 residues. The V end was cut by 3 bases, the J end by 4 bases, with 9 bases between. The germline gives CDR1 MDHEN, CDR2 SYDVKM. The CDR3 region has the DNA TGTGCCAGCAGTTTTCAGGGTAGCACTGAAGCTTTCTTT. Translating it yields CASSFQGSTEAFF.

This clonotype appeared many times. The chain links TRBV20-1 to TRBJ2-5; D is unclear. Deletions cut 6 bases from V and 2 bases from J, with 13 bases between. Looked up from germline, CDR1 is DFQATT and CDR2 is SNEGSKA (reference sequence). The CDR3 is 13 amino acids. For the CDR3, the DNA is TGCAGTGCGGAAGATGGCAGGCAAGAGACCCAGTACTTC. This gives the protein CSAEDGRQETQYF.

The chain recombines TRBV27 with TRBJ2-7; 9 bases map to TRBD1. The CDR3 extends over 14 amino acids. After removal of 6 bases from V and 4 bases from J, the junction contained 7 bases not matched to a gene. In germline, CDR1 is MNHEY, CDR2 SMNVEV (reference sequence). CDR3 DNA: TGTGCCAGCAGGGGTCCCGGGACAGGGTACGAGCAGTACTTC. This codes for CASRGPGTGYEQYF.

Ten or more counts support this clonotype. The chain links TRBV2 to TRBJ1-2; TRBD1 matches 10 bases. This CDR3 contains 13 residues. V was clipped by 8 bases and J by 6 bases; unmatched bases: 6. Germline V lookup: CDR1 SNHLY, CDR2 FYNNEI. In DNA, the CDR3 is TGTGCCAGCCGGGACAGGGGCTCTCATGGCTACACCTTC. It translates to CASRDRGSHGYTF.

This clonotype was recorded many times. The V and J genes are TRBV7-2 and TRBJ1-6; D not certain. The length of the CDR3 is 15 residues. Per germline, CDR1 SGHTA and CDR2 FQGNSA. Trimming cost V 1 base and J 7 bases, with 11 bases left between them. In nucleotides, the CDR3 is TGTGCCAGCAGCTTAGACACCGGGAGAAATTCACCCCTCCACTTT. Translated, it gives CASSLDTGRNSPLHF.

In DNA, the CDR3 is TGTGCCATCAGTGAGAAGGATACGCAGTATTTT. Amino acids: CAISEKDTQYF. The V call is TRBV10-3, the J call TRBJ2-3, with D uncertain. V lost 2 bases to trimming and J lost 6 bases, with 3 bases between them. CDR1 and CDR2 (germline): ENHRY, SYGVKD. The CDR3 runs to 11 residues.

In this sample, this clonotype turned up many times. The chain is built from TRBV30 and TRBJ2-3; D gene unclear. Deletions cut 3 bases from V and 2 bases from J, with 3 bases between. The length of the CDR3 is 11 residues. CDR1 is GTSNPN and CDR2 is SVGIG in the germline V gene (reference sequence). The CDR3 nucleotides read TGTGCCTGGAGATCCACAGATACGCAGTATTTT. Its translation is CAWRSTDTQYF.

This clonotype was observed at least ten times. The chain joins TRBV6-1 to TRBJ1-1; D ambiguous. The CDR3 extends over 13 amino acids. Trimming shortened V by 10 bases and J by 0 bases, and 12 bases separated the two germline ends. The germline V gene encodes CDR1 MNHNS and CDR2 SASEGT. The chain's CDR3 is CATGPNMNTEAFF. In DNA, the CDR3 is TGTGCCACCGGGCCTAACATGAACACTGAAGCTTTCTTT.